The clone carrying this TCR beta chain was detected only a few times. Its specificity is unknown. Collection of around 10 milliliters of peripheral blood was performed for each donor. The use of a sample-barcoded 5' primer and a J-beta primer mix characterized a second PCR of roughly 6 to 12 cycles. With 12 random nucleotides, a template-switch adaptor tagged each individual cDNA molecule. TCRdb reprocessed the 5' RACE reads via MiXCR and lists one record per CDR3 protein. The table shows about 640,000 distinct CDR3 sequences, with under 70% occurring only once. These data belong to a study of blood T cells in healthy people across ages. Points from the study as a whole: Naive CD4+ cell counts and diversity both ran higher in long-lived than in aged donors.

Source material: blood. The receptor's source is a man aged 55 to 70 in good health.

The CDR3 loop reads CASSSTGQGFETQYF. CDR3 nucleotide sequence: TGTGCCAGCAGCTCAACAGGACAGGGGTTTGAGACCCAGTACTTC. This sequence joins TRBV7-2 and TRBJ2-5, with TRBD1 identical over 9 bases. Germline assignment: CDR1 SGHTA and CDR2 FQGNSA. The CDR3 covers 15 residues. V was clipped by 4 bases and J by 5 bases; unmatched bases: 8.